This T cell receptor (beta chain) was captured by sequencing in a study of cytomegalovirus exposure and HLA in healthy donors. The PCR was carried out with 60 Vbeta primers and 13 Jbeta primers. The assay was immunoSEQ multiplex PCR, and TCRdb's table has in-frame clones only and misses some. This sample has 90,000 to 150,000 clones, with approximately 78% found just once. This CDR3 is 15 amino acids long. V was clipped by 6 bases and J by 12 bases; unmatched bases: 12. Germline CDR1 reads SNHLY; CDR2 reads FYNNEI. The study's findings and limits: An assumption of roughly uniform sequencing depth across donors underlay the presence/absence analyses. Among immune exposure information, only CMV serostatus was available. The study recorded about 150 TCR beta chains that were cytomegalovirus-associated.

A remark on this clone: What it binds is unknown.

The chain uses TRBV2 and TRBJ2-1; 12 nucleotides agree with TRBD1. The source of this sequence is a woman aged 30 to 39 in good health and CMV-seropositive. Sequencing input: PBMCs. CDR3 DNA sequence: TGTGCCAGCAGAGCTGGGACAGGGGGCGGGGTTGGGCAGTTCTTC. This codes for CASRAGTGGGVGQFF.